This T cell receptor (beta chain) was sequenced for a study of blood T cell repertoires in COVID-19. Study-wide context: The origin of the acute and convalescent COVID-19 samples was the United States, Italy and Spain. Sample material is recorded as cDNA or gDNA derived from T cells, B-cell-depleted T cells, or PBMCs.

Study processing details: From reference gene primer amplification, estimates of nucleated cell counts were derived. TCRdb's copy holds only in-frame clones and misses some; the assay was immunoSEQ multiplex PCR. That table furnishes V, J and clone size, whereas the DNA furnished D and trimming. The sample includes some 320,000 clones, 70% to 90% seen only once; the top ten take about 8%. The CDR3 length is 13 residues. Trimming shortened V by 4 bases and J by 3 bases, and 7 bases separated the two germline ends. Germline V gene sequence: CDR1 SGHTA, CDR2 FQGNSA. Sequencing was done on a sample of peripheral blood. The clonotype comes from a woman between 45 and 65 years old who had recovered from COVID-19. The V call is TRBV7-2, the J call TRBJ1-3, with D possibly being TRBD1 (5 bases). The CDR3 loop reads CASSSGFGNTIYF. DNA for the CDR3: TGTGCCAGCAGCTCAGGGTTTGGAAACACCATATATTTT.